This TCR beta chain was recovered during a study of T cell responses to AZD1222 COVID-19 vaccine. The method was immunoSEQ multiplex PCR; TCRdb's version includes in-frame clones alone and lacks a portion of them. The sample lists roughly 140,000 clones, 70% to 90% occurring once. The TCR comes from an adult in good health. This material consisted of peripheral blood, taken on day 0 of AZD1222 vaccination.

CDR3 DNA sequence: TGTGCCAGCAACCAACAGGGACGAAACACTGAAGCTTTCTTT. Translating it yields CASNQQGRNTEAFF. The rearrangement joins TRBV5-6 to TRBJ1-1; D might be TRBD1 (6 bases). Germline values: CDR1 SGHDT, CDR2 YYEEEE. Between the trimmed V and J ends, which lost 6 bases and 2 bases, there was a span of 14 bases. The CDR3 totals 14 residues.